Listed below are T cell receptor beta chains from one sample, sequenced in a study of PD-1 blockade in mismatch repair-deficient tumors. The table came from immunoSEQ multiplex PCR; TCRdb's copy has only in-frame clones and leaves some out. The sample records 120,000 or so clones, approximately 90% being singletons. Source: peripheral blood, taken 44 weeks after starting pembrolizumab. The source is an adult with mismatch repair-deficient cancer. CDR3s include the opening cysteine and the closing phenylalanine or tryptophan. The order of the fields is V gene, J gene, D gene, CDR3 length, CDR3 protein, CDR3 DNA. A D gene is named only where the DNA matches it firmly.

TRBV28	TRBJ2-1	TRBD2	15	CASSAPWREGQEQFF	TGTGCCAGCAGTGCCCCTTGGCGGGAGGGCCAAGAGCAGTTCTTC
TRBV6-1	TRBJ2-1	-	13	CASSEFLGREQFF	TGTGCCAGCAGTGAGTTTCTAGGCAGGGAGCAGTTCTTC
TRBV19	TRBJ2-5	-	13	CASSIGGQETQYF	TGTGCCAGTAGTATCGGAGGTCAAGAGACCCAGTACTTC
TRBV19	TRBJ2-7	-	13	CASSMREAYEQYF	TGTGCCAGTAGTATGAGGGAGGCCTACGAGCAGTACTTC
TRBV28	TRBJ2-1	TRBD2	16	CASSLFAGGGYNEQFF	TGTGCCAGCAGTTTATTCGCGGGAGGTGGCTACAATGAGCAGTTCTTC
TRBV7-9	TRBJ1-4	-	16	CASSLFGDQGREKLFF	TGTGCCAGCAGCTTATTTGGTGATCAAGGCCGTGAAAAACTGTTTTTT
TRBV10-2	TRBJ2-3	TRBD2	16	CASIPQGSGRLDTQYF	TGCGCCAGCATCCCTCAAGGTAGCGGGAGATTAGATACGCAGTATTTT
TRBV5-5	TRBJ2-1	-	15	CASSSGTGSYNEQFF	TGTGCCAGCAGCTCCGGGACCGGTAGCTACAATGAGCAGTTCTTC
TRBV30	TRBJ2-2	-	15	CAWKYLRGQTGELFF	TGTGCCTGGAAATATTTGCGGGGACAAACCGGGGAGCTGTTTTTT
TRBV27	TRBJ1-5	-	14	CASSFSQGNQPQHF	TGTGCCAGCAGTTTCTCCCAGGGGAATCAGCCCCAGCATTTT
TRBV27	TRBJ2-7	-	14	CASSSIFSPYEQYF	TGTGCCAGCAGTTCCATCTTCTCGCCCTACGAGCAGTACTTC
TRBV6-1	TRBJ2-7	TRBD1	14	CASRADREIREQYF	TGTGCCAGCAGGGCAGACAGGGAGATTCGCGAGCAGTACTTC